This is a list of T cell receptor beta chains from one sample in a study of control samples from healthy donors and cancer patients. Here immunoSEQ multiplex PCR was the method, and the copy in TCRdb shows in-frame clones only, minus some. This sample has around 94,000 clones; under 95% occur once, and the top ten carry about 2.5%. Sequenced input: blood. The receptors derive from a woman under 30 in good health. The CDR3 runs from the conserved cysteine through the conserved F or W. Each record gives: V gene, clone size, J gene, CDR3 protein. Clone size, where shown, is once, few, many, or a class for clones that have expanded.

>TRBV6-4|few|TRBJ1-1
CASSGLGGTEAFF
>TRBV2|.|TRBJ2-1
CASSDRDYNNEQFF
>TRBV2|.|TRBJ2-5
CASSEYTAAGLAGGREETQYF
>TRBV19|.|TRBJ2-2
CASTPGRTNTGELFF
>TRBV11-3|.|TRBJ1-2
CASSSFNYGYTF
>TRBV5-4|.|TRBJ2-3
CASSSTSSPDTQYF
>TRBV19|.|TRBJ1-1
CASSIWGKSNTEAFF
>TRBV15|.|TRBJ1-5
CATSRDQGVQPQHF
>TRBV9|.|TRBJ2-7
CASSVGLAGGYEQYF
>TRBV6-5|.|TRBJ2-5
CASSYSRVSETQYF
>TRBV7-2|few|TRBJ2-3
CASSSRPSGITQYF
>TRBV7-9|.|TRBJ1-4
CASSPTGGLNEKLFF
>TRBV10-3|.|TRBJ1-2
CAISVTMGVNYGYTF
>TRBV7-3|.|TRBJ2-1
CASSLKAGGGEQFF
>TRBV20-1|.|TRBJ2-7
CSASKSWVEDEQYF
>TRBV28|.|TRBJ1-1
CATYRVTEAFF
>TRBV7-9|.|TRBJ2-2
CASSLATGGNTGELFF
>TRBV6-5|.|TRBJ1-4
CASSYTTTHNEKLFF
>TRBV5-6|.|TRBJ2-7
CASSLLADTYEQYF
>TRBV7-7|.|TRBJ2-1
CASSLKFLSYNEQFF
>TRBV7-8|.|TRBJ1-1
CASSLDAGPAAFF
>TRBV6-4|.|TRBJ2-2
CASSGTDITGELFF
>TRBV19|.|TRBJ2-6
CATHSYSASGANVLTF
>TRBV9|.|TRBJ2-7
CASSVGETYEQYF
>TRBV2|.|TRBJ2-7
CASREGDRYYEQYF